The T cell receptor beta chain under discussion was sequenced for a study of blood T cell repertoires in COVID-19. Whole-study context: Researchers got acute and convalescent COVID-19 samples from the United States, Italy and Spain. In each case, the material was cDNA or gDNA derived from T cells, B-cell-depleted T cells, or PBMCs.

CDR3 length equals 15 residues. Trimming took 5 bases from V and 1 from J; bases not matched to a gene: 4. Germline V gene data show CDR1 as MDHEN and CDR2 as SYDVKM. Under the authors' procedure: Using reference gene primer amplification, nucleated cell counts were estimated. TCRdb keeps only in-frame clones here, not all; method: immunoSEQ multiplex PCR. The V and J calls and clone size were taken over from that table, and D and trimming were inferred from the DNA. The sample records 150,000 to 200,000 clones, roughly 85% being singletons. V is TRBV28 and J is TRBJ1-5; 8 bases line up with TRBD1. Sequencing was done on a sample of peripheral blood. This receptor was obtained from a woman in her 70s with acute or convalescent COVID-19. In DNA, the CDR3 is TGTGCCAGCAGTCCAGGGGGCCCCAGCAATCAGCCCCAGCATTTT. Protein sequence: CASSPGGPSNQPQHF.